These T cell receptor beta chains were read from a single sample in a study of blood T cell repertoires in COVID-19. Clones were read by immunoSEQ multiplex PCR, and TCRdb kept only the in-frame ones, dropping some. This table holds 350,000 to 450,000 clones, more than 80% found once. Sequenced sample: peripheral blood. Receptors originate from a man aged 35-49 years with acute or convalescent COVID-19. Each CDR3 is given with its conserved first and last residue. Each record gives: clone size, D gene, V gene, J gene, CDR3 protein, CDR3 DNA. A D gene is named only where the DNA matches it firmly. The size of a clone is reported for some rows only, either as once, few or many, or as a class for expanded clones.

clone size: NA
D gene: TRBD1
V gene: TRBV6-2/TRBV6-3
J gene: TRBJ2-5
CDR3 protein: CASSYRGRETQYF
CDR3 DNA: TGTGCCAGCAGTTACAGGGGGCGAGAGACCCAGTACTTC

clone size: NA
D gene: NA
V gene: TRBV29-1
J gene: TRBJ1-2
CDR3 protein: CSVGGGFYGYTF
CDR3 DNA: TGCAGCGTTGGAGGTGGGTTCTATGGCTACACCTTC

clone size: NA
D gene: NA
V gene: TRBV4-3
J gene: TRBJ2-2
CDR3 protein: CASSQDRAGRSGELFF
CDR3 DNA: TGCGCCAGCAGCCAAGACCGGGCAGGGAGGTCCGGGGAGCTGTTTTTT

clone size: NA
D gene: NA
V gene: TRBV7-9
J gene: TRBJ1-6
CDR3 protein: CASSLSGGYDSPLHF
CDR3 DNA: TGTGCCAGCAGCTTATCGGGGGGGTACGATTCACCCCTCCACTTT

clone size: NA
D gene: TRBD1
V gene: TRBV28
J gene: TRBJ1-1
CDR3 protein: CASTPPIGGGHDTEAFF
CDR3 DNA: TGTGCCAGCACCCCTCCTATAGGGGGCGGTCATGACACTGAAGCTTTCTTT

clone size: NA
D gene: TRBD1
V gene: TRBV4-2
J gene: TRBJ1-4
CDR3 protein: CASRTTLGQGEEKLFF
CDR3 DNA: TGTGCCAGCAGAACTACCCTGGGGCAGGGGGAGGAAAAACTGTTTTTT

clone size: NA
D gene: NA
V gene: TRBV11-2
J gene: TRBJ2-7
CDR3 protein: CASSLFRGLNEQYF
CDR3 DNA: TGTGCCAGCAGCTTATTTCGGGGTTTGAACGAGCAGTACTTC

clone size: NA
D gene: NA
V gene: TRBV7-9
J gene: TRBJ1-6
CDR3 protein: CASSLEGDSPLHF
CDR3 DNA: TGTGCCAGCAGCTTAGAGGGGGATTCACCCCTCCACTTT

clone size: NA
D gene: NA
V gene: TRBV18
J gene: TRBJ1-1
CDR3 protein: CASSPTARVSHTEAFF
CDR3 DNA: TGTGCCAGCTCACCAACAGCCCGAGTCTCCCACACTGAAGCTTTCTTT

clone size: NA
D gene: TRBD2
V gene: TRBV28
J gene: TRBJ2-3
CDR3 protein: CASSSRGGNTDTQYF
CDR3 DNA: TGTGCCAGCAGTTCCCGCGGGGGGAACACAGATACGCAGTATTTT

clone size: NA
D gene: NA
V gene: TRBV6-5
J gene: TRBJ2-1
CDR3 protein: CASTLAGFNEQFF
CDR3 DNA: TGTGCCAGCACTCTAGCAGGATTCAATGAGCAGTTCTTC

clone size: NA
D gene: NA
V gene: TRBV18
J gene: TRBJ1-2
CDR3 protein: CASSPPTGLVRGYTF
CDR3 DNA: TGTGCCAGCTCACCGCCGACAGGCCTCGTTAGGGGCTACACCTTC

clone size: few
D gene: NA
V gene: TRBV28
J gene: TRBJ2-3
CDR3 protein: CASSLYQGTSDTQYF
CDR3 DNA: TGTGCCAGCAGTTTATATCAGGGTACCTCAGATACGCAGTATTTT

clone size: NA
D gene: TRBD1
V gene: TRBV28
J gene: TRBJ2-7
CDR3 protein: CASSFGIGQAYEQYF
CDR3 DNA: TGTGCCAGCAGTTTTGGGATTGGACAGGCCTACGAGCAGTACTTC

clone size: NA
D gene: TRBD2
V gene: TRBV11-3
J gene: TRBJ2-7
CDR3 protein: CASSLSGTNYEQYF
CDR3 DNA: TGTGCCAGCAGCTTATCTGGGACTAACTACGAGCAGTACTTC

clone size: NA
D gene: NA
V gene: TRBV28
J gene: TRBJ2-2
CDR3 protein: CASSFRGPSNGELFF
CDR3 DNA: TGTGCCAGCAGTTTCAGGGGACCCTCTAACGGGGAGCTGTTTTTT

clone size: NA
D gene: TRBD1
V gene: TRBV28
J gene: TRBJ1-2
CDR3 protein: CASSRDRDGWDYGYTF
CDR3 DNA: TGTGCCAGCAGCCGAGACAGGGATGGTTGGGACTATGGCTACACCTTC

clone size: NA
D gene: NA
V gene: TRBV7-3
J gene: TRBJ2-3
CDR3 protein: CASSDFSTDTQYF
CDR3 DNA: TGTGCCAGCAGCGACTTCTCCACAGATACGCAGTATTTT

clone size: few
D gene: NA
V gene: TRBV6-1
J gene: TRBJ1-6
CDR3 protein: CASSDGSFNNSPLHF
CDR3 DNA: TGTGCCAGCAGTGACGGTAGTTTTAATAATTCACCCCTCCACTTT

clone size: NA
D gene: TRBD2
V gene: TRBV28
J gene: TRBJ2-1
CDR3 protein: CASIGGTSRYNEQFF
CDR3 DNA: TGTGCCAGCATCGGAGGGACTAGCCGCTACAATGAGCAGTTCTTC

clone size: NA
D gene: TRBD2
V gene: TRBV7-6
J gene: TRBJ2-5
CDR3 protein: CASRPTSGSGTQYF
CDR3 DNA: TGTGCCAGCAGACCAACTAGCGGGAGTGGGACCCAGTACTTC

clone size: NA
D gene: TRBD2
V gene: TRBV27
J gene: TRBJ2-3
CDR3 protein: CASSLGLAGGTTDTQYF
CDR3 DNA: TGTGCCAGCAGTTTAGGGCTAGCGGGAGGGACTACAGATACGCAGTATTTT

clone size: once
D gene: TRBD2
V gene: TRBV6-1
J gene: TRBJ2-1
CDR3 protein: CASSEVLAGGFNEQFF
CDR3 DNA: TGTGCCAGCAGTGAAGTTCTAGCGGGCGGCTTCAATGAGCAGTTCTTC

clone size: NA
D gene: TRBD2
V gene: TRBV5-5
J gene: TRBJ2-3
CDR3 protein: CASQGTSAGTDTQYF
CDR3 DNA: TGTGCCAGCCAAGGGACTAGCGCGGGGACAGATACGCAGTATTTT

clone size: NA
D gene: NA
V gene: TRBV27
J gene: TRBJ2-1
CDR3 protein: CASSLEEADNEQFF
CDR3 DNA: TGTGCCAGCAGTTTAGAGGAAGCTGACAATGAGCAGTTCTTC

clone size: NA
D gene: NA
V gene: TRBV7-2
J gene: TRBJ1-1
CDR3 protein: CASSLDLTRLLLNTEAFF
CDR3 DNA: TGTGCCAGCAGCTTAGATTTAACGCGACTCCTTTTGAACACTGAAGCTTTCTTT

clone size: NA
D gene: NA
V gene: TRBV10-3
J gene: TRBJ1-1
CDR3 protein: CAISERQVSQNTEAFF
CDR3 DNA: TGTGCCATCAGTGAGAGACAGGTATCCCAGAACACTGAAGCTTTCTTT

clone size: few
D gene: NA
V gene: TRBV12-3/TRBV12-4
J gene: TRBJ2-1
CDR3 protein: CASRVPTGGQFF
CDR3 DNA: TGTGCCAGCAGAGTTCCGACCGGGGGGCAGTTCTTC

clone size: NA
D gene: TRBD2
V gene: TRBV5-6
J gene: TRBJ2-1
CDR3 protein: CASSPGVGWVAGSNEQFF
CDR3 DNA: TGTGCCAGCAGCCCGGGGGTCGGTTGGGTAGCGGGGAGCAATGAGCAGTTCTTC

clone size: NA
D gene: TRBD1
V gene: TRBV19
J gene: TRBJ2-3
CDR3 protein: CASSTYKKMGQLSTDTQYF
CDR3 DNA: TGTGCCAGTAGTACCTACAAAAAAATGGGACAGCTTAGCACAGATACGCAGTATTTT

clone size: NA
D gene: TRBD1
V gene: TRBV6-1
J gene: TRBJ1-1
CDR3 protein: CASSARGRLPNTEAFF
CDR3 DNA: TGTGCCAGCAGTGCCAGGGGGCGCCTACCGAACACTGAAGCTTTCTTT

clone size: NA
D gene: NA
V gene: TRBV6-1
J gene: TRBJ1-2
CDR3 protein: CASSDTLPTNYGYTF
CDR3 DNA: TGTGCCAGCAGTGACACGCTACCAACTAACTATGGCTACACCTTC

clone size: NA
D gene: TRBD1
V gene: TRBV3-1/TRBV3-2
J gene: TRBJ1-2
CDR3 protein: CASSQVLGQVAKGYTF
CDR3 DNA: TGTGCCAGCAGCCAAGTTTTGGGACAGGTAGCGAAAGGCTACACCTTC

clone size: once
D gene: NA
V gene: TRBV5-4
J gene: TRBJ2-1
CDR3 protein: CASSLAPRGSYNEQFF
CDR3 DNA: TGTGCCAGCAGCTTGGCGCCGAGAGGCTCCTACAATGAGCAGTTCTTC

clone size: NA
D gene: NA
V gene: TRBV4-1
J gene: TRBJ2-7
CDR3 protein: CASSQEAGPAYEQYF
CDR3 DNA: TGCGCCAGCAGCCAAGAGGCAGGGCCAGCCTACGAGCAGTACTTC

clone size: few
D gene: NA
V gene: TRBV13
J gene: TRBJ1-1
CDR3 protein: CASSYQGRTTEAFF
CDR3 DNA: TGTGCCAGCAGCTACCAGGGGAGAACAACTGAAGCTTTCTTT

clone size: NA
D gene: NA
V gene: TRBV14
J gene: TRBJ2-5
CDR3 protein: CASSPQWGRETQYF
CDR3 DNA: TGTGCCAGCAGCCCACAATGGGGCAGAGAGACCCAGTACTTC

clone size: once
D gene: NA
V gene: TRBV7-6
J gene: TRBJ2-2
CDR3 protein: CASSLSRGWTGELFF
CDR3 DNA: TGTGCCAGCAGCTTAAGCAGGGGATGGACCGGGGAGCTGTTTTTT

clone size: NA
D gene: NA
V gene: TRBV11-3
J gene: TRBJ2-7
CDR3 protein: CASSFLTGHEQYF
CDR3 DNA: TGTGCCAGCAGCTTTTTAACAGGGCACGAGCAGTACTTC

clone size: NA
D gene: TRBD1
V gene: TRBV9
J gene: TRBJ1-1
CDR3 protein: CASSETGGTEAFF
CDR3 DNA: TGTGCCAGCAGCGAGACAGGGGGTACTGAAGCTTTCTTT

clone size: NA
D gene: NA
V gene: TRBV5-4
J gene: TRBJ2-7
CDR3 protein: CASSLGDYEQYF
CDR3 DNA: TGTGCCAGCAGCTTGGGAGACTACGAGCAGTACTTC

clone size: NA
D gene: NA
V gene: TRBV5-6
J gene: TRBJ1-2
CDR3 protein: CASSLGDQGRTF
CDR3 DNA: TGTGCCAGCAGCTTGGGGGATCAGGGGCGGACCTTC

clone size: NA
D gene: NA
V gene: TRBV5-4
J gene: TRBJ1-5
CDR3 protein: CASSLKYSNQPQHF
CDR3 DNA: TGTGCCAGCAGCTTGAAATATAGCAATCAGCCCCAGCATTTT

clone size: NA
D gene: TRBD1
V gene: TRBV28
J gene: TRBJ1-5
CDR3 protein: CASSPRDRVNQPQHF
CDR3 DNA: TGTGCCAGCAGTCCCCGGGACAGGGTAAATCAGCCCCAGCATTTT

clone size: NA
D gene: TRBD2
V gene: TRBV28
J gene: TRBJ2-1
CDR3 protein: CASVGLEHNEQFF
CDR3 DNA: TGTGCCAGCGTCGGACTAGAACACAATGAGCAGTTCTTC

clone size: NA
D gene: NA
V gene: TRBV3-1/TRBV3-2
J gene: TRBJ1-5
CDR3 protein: CASSQAGNQPQHF
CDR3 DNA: TGTGCCAGCAGCCAGGCAGGCAATCAGCCCCAGCATTTT

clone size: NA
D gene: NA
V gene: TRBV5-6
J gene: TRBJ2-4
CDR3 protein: CASSAFSGTVAKNIQYF
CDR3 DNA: TGTGCCAGCAGCGCCTTTTCCGGGACTGTAGCCAAAAACATTCAGTACTTC

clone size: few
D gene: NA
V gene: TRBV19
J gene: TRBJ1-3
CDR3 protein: CASSEEAFSGNTIYF
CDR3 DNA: TGTGCCAGTAGTGAGGAGGCCTTCTCTGGAAACACCATATATTTT

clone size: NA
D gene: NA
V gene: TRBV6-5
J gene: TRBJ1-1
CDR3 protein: CASSSKTGTEAFF
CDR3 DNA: TGTGCCAGCAGCTCGAAGACAGGAACGGAAGCTTTCTTT

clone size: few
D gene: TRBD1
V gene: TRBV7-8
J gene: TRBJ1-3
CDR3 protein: CASSLTGTDSGNTIYF
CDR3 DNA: TGTGCCAGCAGCCTCACGGGGACAGACTCTGGAAACACCATATATTTT

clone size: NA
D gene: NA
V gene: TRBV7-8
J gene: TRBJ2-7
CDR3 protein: CASSLGSRDGLYEQYF
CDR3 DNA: TGTGCCAGCAGCTTAGGTTCGCGAGACGGGTTATACGAGCAGTACTTC

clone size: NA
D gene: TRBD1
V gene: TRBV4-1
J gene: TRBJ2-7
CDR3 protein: CASSQVGTAYEQYF
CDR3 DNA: TGCGCCAGCAGCCAAGTGGGGACAGCCTACGAGCAGTACTTC

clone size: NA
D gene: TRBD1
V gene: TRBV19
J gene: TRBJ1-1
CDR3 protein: CASSTEQGYTEAFF
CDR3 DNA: TGTGCCAGTAGTACGGAACAGGGGTACACTGAAGCTTTCTTT